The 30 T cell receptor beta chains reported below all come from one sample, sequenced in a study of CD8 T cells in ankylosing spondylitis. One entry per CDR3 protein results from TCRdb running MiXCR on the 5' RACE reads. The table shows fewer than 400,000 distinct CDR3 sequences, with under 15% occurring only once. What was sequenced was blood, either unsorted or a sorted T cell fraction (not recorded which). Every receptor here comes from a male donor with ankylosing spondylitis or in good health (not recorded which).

CDR3 bases: TGCAGTGCTAGCAGTACCTATAATGAAAAACTGTTTTTT. This encodes CSASSTYNEKLFF. This chain joins TRBV20-1 and TRBJ1-4; D unclear. CDR3 length equals 13 residues. Germline V gives CDR1 DFQATT, CDR2 SNEGSKA (reference sequence). The V gene lost 3 bases and the J gene lost 4 bases, with 9 bases spanning the gap.

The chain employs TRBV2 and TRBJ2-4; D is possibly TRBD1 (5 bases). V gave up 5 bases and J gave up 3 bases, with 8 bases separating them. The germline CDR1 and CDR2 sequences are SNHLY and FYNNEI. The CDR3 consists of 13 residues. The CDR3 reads CASSSRGKNIQYF. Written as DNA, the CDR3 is TGTGCCAGCAGTTCAAGGGGCAAAAACATTCAGTACTTC.

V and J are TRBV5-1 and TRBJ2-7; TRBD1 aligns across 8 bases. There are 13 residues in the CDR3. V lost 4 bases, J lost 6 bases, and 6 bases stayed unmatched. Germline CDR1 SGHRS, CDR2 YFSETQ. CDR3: CASSHLTGVEQYF. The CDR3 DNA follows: TGCGCCAGCAGCCACTTGACAGGGGTCGAGCAGTACTTC.

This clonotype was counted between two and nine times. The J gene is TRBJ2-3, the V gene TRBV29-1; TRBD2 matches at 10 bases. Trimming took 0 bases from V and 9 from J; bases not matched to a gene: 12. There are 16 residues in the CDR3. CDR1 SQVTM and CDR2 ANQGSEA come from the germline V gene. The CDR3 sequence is CSVEDLRLAGAGTQYF. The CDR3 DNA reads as TGCAGCGTTGAAGATCTTCGGCTAGCGGGGGCGGGGACGCAGTATTTT.

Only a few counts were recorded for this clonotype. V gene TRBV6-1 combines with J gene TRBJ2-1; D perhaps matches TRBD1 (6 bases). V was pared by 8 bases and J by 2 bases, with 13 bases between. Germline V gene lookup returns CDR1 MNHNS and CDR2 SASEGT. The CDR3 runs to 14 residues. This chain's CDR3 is CASYTGLTYNEQFF. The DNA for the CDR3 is TGTGCCAGCTATACAGGGTTGACCTACAATGAGCAGTTCTTC.

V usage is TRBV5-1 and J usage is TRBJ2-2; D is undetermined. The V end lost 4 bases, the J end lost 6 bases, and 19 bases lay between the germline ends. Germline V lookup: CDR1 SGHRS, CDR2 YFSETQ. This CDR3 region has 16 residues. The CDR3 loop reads CASSPRMVDSSGELFF. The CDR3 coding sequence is TGCGCCAGCAGCCCTCGAATGGTTGATAGTTCCGGGGAGCTGTTTTTT.

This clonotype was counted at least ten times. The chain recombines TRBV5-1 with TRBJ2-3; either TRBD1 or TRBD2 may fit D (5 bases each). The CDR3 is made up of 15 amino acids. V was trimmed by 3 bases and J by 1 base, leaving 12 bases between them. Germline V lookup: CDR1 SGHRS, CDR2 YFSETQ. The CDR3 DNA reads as TGCGCCAGCAGCTCCTGGGGACCTCGCACAGATACGCAGTATTTT. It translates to CASSSWGPRTDTQYF.

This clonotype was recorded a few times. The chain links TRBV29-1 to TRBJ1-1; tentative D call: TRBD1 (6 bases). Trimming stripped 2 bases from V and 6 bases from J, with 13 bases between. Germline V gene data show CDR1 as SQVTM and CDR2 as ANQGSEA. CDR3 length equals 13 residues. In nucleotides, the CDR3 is TGCAGCGTTGAAAGGAGGGGGGCCCCTGAAGCTTTCTTT. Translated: CSVERRGAPEAFF.

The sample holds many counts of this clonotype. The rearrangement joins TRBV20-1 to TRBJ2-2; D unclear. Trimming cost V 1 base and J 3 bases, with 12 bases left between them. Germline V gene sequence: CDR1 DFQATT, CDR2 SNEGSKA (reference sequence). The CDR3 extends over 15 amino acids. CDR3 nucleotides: TGCAGTGCTAGAGTCCCAGGATGGGACACCGGGGAGCTGTTTTTT. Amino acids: CSARVPGWDTGELFF.

The chain's CDR3 is CASSQDVGLADTQYF. The CDR3 DNA reads as TGTGCCAGCAGCCAAGATGTAGGACTAGCGGATACGCAGTATTTT. The V gene is TRBV3-1, the J gene TRBJ2-3; 9 bases line up with TRBD2. Germline CDR1 is LGHDT and CDR2 is YNNKEL (reference sequence). The CDR3 is made up of 15 amino acids. V shed 0 bases and J 6 bases; nucleotides not matched to a gene: 4.

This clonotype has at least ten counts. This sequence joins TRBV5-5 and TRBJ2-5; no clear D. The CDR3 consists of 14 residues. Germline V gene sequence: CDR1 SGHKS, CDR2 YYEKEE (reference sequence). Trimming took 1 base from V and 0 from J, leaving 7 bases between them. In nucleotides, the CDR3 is TGTGCCAGCAGCTTGAGGCAGTACCAAGAGACCCAGTACTTC. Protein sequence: CASSLRQYQETQYF.

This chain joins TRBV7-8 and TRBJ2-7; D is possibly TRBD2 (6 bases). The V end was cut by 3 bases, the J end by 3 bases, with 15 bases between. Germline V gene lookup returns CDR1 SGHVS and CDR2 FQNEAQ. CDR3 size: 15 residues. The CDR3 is CASSLPAGRFYEQYF. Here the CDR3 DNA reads TGTGCCAGCAGCTTGCCGGCGGGGAGATTCTACGAGCAGTACTTC.

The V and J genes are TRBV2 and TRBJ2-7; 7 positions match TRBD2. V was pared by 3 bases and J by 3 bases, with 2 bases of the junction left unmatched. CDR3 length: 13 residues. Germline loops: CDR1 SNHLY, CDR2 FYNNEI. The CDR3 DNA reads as TGTGCCAGCAGTGATCGGGGGGACTACGAGCAGTACTTC. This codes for CASSDRGDYEQYF.

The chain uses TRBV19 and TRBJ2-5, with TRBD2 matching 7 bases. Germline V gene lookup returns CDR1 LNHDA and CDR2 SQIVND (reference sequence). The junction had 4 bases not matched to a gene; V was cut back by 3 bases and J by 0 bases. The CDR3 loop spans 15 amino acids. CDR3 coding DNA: TGTGCCAGTAGTATGGGTCTAGCGGACCAAGAGACCCAGTACTTC. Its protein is CASSMGLADQETQYF.

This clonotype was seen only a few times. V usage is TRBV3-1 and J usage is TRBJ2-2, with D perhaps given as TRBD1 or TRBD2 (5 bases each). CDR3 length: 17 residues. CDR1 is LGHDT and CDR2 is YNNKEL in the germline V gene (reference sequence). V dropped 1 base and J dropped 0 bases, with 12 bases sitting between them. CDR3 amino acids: CASSQGRDASNTGELFF. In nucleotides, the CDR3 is TGTGCCAGCAGCCAAGGCCGGGACGCTTCGAACACCGGGGAGCTGTTTTTT.

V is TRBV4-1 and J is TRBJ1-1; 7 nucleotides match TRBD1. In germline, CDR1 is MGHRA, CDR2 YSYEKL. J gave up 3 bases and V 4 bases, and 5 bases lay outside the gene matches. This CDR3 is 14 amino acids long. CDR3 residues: CASSLRQGDTEAFF. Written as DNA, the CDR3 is TGCGCCAGCAGCCTCCGACAGGGAGACACTGAAGCTTTCTTT.

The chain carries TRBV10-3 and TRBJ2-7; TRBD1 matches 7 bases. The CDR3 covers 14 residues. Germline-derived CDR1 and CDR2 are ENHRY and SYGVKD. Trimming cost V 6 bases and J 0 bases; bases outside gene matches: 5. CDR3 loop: CAISPTGISYEQYF. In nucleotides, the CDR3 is TGTGCCATCAGCCCGACAGGGATCTCCTACGAGCAGTACTTC.

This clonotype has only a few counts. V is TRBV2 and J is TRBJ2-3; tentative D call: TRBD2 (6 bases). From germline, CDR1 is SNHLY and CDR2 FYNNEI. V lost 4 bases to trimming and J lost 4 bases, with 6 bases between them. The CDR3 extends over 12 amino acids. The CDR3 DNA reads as TGTGCCAGCAGTGGACTAGCAGATACGCAGTATTTT. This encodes CASSGLADTQYF.

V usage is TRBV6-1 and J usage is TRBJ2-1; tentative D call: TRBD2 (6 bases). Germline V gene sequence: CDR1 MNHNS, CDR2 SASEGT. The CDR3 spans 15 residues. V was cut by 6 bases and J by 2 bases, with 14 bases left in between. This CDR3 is CASRPLALPYNEQFF. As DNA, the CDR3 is TGTGCCAGCAGACCCCTAGCGTTGCCCTACAATGAGCAGTTCTTC.

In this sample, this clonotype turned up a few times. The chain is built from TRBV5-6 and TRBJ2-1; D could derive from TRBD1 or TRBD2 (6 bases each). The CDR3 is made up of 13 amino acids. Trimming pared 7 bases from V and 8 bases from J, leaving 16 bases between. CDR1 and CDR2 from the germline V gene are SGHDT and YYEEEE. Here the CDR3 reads CASGRRGAHEQFF. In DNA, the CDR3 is TGTGCCAGCGGCCGGAGGGGGGCGCATGAGCAGTTCTTC. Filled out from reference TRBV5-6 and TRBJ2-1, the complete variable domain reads DAGVTQSPTHLIKTRGQQVTLRCSPKSGHDTVSWYQQALGQGPQFIFQYYEEEERQRGNFPDRFSGHQFPNYSSELNVNALLLGDSALYLCASGRRGAHEQFFGPGTRLTVL.

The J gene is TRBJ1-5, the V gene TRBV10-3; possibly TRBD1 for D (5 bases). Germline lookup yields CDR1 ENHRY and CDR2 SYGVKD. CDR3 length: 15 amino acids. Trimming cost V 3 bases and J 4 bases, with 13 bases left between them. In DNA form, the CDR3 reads TGTGCCATCAGTGAAGGGCAGGGAATAAATCAGCCCCAGCATTTT. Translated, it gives CAISEGQGINQPQHF.

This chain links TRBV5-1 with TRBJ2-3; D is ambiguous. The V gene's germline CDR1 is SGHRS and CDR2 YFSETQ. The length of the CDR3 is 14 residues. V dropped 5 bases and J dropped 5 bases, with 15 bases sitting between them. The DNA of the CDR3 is TGCGCCAGCAGTGCCGAGCCTGCAGGAGATACGCAGTATTTT. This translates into CASSAEPAGDTQYF.

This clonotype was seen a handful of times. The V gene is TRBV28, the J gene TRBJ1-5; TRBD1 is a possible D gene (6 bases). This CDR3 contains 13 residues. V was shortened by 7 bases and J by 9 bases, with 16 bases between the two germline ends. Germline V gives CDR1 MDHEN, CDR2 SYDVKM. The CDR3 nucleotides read TGTGCCAGCACCTCGTCAGCAGGGGCGCCCCAGCATTTT. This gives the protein CASTSSAGAPQHF.

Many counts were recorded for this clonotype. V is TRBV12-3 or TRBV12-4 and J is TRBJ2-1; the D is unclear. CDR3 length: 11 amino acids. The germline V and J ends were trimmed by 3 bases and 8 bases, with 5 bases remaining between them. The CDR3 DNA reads TGTGCCAGCAGTTTCCGGGATGAGCAGTTCTTC. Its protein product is CASSFRDEQFF.

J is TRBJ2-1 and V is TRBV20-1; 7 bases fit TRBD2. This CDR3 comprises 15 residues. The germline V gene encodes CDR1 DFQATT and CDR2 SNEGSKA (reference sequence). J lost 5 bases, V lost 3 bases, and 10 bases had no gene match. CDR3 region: CSARRVAGKNNEQFF. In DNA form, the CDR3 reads TGCAGTGCTAGGAGGGTAGCGGGCAAAAACAATGAGCAGTTCTTC.

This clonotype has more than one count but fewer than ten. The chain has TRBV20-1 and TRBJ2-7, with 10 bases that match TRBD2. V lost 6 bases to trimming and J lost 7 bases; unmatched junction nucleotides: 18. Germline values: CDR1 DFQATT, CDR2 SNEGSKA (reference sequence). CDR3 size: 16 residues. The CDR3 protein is CSAYGTESGGAGEQYF. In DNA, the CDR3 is TGCAGTGCCTACGGGACGGAAAGCGGGGGGGCAGGAGAGCAGTACTTC.

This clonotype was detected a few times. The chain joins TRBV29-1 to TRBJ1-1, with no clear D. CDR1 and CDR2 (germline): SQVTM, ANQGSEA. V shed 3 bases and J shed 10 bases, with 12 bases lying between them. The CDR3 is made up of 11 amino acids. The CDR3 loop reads CSVERAGGAFF. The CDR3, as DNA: TGCAGCGTTGAGAGGGCAGGAGGAGCTTTCTTT.

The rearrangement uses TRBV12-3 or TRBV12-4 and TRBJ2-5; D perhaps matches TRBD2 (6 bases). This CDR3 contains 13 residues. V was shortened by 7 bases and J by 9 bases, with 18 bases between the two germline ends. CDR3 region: CASTPRGPGAQYF. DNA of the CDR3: TGTGCCAGCACTCCTCGTGGCCCGGGGGCCCAGTACTTC.

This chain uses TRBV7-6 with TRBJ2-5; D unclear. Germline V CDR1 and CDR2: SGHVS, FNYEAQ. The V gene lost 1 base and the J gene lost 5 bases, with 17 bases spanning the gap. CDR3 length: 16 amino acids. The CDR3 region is CASSLVRAASAETQYF. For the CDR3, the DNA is TGTGCCAGCAGCTTAGTAAGGGCGGCATCAGCGGAGACCCAGTACTTC.

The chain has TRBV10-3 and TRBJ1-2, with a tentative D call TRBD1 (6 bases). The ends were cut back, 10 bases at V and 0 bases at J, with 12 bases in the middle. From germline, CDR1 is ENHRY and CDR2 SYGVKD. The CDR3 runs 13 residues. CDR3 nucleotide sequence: TGTGCCACAGGACAGAACTCTAACTATGGCTACACCTTC. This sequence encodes CATGQNSNYGYTF.